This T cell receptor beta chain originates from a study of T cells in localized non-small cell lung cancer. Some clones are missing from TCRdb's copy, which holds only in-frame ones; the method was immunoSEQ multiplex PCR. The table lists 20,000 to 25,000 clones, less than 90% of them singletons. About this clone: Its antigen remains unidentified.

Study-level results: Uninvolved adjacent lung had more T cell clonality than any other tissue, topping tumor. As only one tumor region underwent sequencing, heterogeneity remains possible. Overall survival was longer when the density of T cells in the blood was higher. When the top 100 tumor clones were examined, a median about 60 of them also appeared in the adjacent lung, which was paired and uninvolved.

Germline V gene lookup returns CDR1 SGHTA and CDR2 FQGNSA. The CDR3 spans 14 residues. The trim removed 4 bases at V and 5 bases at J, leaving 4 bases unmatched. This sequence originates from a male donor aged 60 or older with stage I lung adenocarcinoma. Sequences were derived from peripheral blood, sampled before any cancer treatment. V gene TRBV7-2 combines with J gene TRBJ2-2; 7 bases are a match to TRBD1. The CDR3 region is CASSSGQMTGELFF. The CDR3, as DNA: TGTGCCAGCAGCTCGGGACAGATGACCGGGGAGCTGTTTTTT.